The 28 T cell receptor beta chains given below trace back to one sample, sequenced in a study of immune characterization of retroperitoneal liposarcoma (dated 2019 in TCRdb). Receptor amplification or capture employed PCR. Sequenced on a NextSeq 500. The public reads were run again by TCRdb, first through fastp at Q25 and then through MiXCR, and only productive beta chains were kept. Each CDR3 protein appears once, grouped with its most common genes and DNA. The sample records about 10,000 distinct CDR3 sequences, around 35% of which are singletons. 10% of the sample goes to the ten largest clones. Material for sequencing was tumor tissue. The receptor set was obtained from a female donor with retroperitoneal liposarcoma.

This chain joins TRBV12-3 or TRBV12-4 and TRBJ2-1, with D tentatively TRBD2 (6 bases). The CDR3 is 15 residues long. The V end was cut by 1 base, the J end by 10 bases, with 17 bases between. CDR3: CASSLVRGLGGEQFF. CDR3 in DNA: TGTGCCAGCAGTTTAGTACGGGGGTTAGGTGGCGAGCAGTTCTTC.

Only a few counts were recorded for this clonotype. The rearrangement joins TRBV6-1 to TRBJ1-5; weak D call: TRBD1 (5 bases). The CDR3 totals 14 residues. The germline V gene encodes CDR1 MNHNS and CDR2 SASEGT. V lost 6 bases, J lost 5 bases, and 14 bases lay in between. This CDR3 reads CASSRTLRDQPQHF. The CDR3 coding sequence is TGTGCCAGCAGCCGGACACTCCGGGATCAGCCCCAGCATTTT.

This clonotype was recorded once. The chain carries TRBV11-2 and TRBJ2-1; perhaps TRBD2 as D (6 bases). The germline V gene has CDR1 SGHAT and CDR2 FQNNGV. The V end lost 3 bases, the J end lost 13 bases, and 22 bases lay between the germline ends. The CDR3 consists of 15 residues. Here the CDR3 DNA reads TGTGCCAGCAGCTTCTCTCGGGGGAGCCAAGAGACCCAGTTCTTC. It codes for CASSFSRGSQETQFF.

V usage is TRBV11-2 and J usage is TRBJ2-5, with 7 bases matching TRBD1. The closer fit of TRBJ2-7 to the DNA end suggests the J call may be wrong. CDR3 length: 15 residues. Germline lookup yields CDR1 SGHAT and CDR2 FQNNGV. Here the CDR3 DNA reads TGTGCCAGCAGCTACATCCGGAAGCAGGGGGACGAGCAGTACTTC. This codes for CASSYIRKQGDEQYF.

The chain combines TRBV6-4 with TRBJ2-3, with 8 nucleotides matching TRBD1. The end of the DNA aligns better with TRBJ2-1, so the J call may be wrong. Looked up from germline, CDR1 is MRHNA and CDR2 is SNTAGT. CDR3 length: 17 amino acids. The DNA for the CDR3 is TGTGCCAGCAGTGACACCGGAAAGAGACAGGGGAGCGGTGAGCAGTTCTTC. This gives the protein CASSDTGKRQGSGEQFF.

This chain's CDR3 is CASSMVSAGGYNEQFF. The CDR3 DNA reads TGTGCCAGCAGCATGGTGTCCGCCGGGGGGTACAATGAGCAGTTCTTC. This chain joins TRBV7-6 and TRBJ2-1, with 7 bases fitting TRBD2. Germline V CDR1 and CDR2: SGHVS, FNYEAQ. V shed 5 bases, J shed 4 bases, and the junction held 11 bases outside the gene matches. This CDR3 is 16 amino acids long. The full variable domain, completed using reference TRBV7-6 and TRBJ2-1, is GAGVSQSPRYKVTKRGQDVALRCDPISGHVSLYWYRQALGQGPEFLTYFNYEAQQDKSGLPNDRFSAERPEGSISTLTIQRTEQRDSAMYRCASSMVSAGGYNEQFFGPGTRLTVL.

By proportion, this clonotype is medium-sized. The V and J genes are TRBV12-3 or TRBV12-4 and TRBJ2-5; D gene uncertain. The DNA end favors TRBJ2-7, so the J call may be wrong. The length of the CDR3 is 13 residues. The CDR3 DNA follows: TGTGCCAGCAGTTTAACACAATCCAGCGAGCAGTACTTC. Protein: CASSLTQSSEQYF.

The table lists this clonotype with a count of one. This chain links TRBV25-1 with TRBJ2-5; D is perhaps TRBD1 (5 bases). Germline loops: CDR1 MGHDK, CDR2 SYGVNS. Trimming removed 2 bases from V and 2 bases from J, with 15 bases in between. CDR3 length equals 16 residues. This CDR3 is CASSEELGRVQETQYF. The CDR3 region has the DNA TGTGCCAGCAGTGAAGAGTTGGGCAGGGTTCAAGAGACCCAGTACTTC.

The table lists this clonotype with a few counts. The rearrangement uses TRBV6-1 and TRBJ2-1; 7 bases line up with TRBD2. The J call may be mistaken, given a closer DNA end match to TRBJ2-5. The length of the CDR3 is 14 residues. Germline V gene sequence: CDR1 MNHNS, CDR2 SASEGT. Written as DNA, the CDR3 is TGTGCCAGCAGTGAACGCGGGAGAGAAGAGACCCAGTACTTC. This gives the protein CASSERGREETQYF.

The J gene is TRBJ2-3, the V gene TRBV4-1, with D unclear. With 5 bases removed from V and 10 bases from J, the gap between germline ends came to 13 bases. Germline V gene lookup returns CDR1 MGHRA and CDR2 YSYEKL. The CDR3 has 12 residues. CDR3 coding DNA: TGCGCCAGCAGCGGGTTAACATACCCGCAGTATTTT. It is translated as CASSGLTYPQYF.

This clonotype was recorded a few times. This chain uses TRBV6-1 with TRBJ2-1; D remains unclear. Matching the DNA end better, TRBJ2-7 makes the J call doubtful. Germline assignment: CDR1 MNHNS and CDR2 SASEGT. There are 12 residues in the CDR3. CDR3 in DNA: TGTGCCAGCAGTTACGAAGGAGATGAGCAGTACTTC. Amino acids: CASSYEGDEQYF.

This sequence joins TRBV3-1 and TRBJ2-1, with 12 bases fitting TRBD1. The CDR3 is made up of 19 amino acids. With V trimmed by 1 base and J by 6 bases, 13 bases remained unmatched. Germline V CDR1 and CDR2: LGHDT, YNNKEL (reference sequence). In nucleotides, the CDR3 is TGTGCCAGCAGCCAAGGGTGGGGGACAGGGGGCGGAACGCCCAATGAGCAGTTCTTC. This encodes CASSQGWGTGGGTPNEQFF.

This clonotype was seen more than once but under ten times. This sequence joins TRBV6-1 and TRBJ2-3; TRBD1 matches 7 bases. The CDR3 totals 14 residues. The trim removed 6 bases at V and 5 bases at J, leaving 8 bases unmatched. CDR1 is MNHNS, CDR2 SASEGT, per germline. The CDR3 DNA sequence: TGTGCCAGCAGACCTAGACAGGGAAGAGATACGCAGTATTTT. It translates to CASRPRQGRDTQYF.

The chain links TRBV6-1 to TRBJ2-1; D remains ambiguous. Germline V gene lookup returns CDR1 MNHNS and CDR2 SASEGT. Deletions cut 6 bases from V and 6 bases from J, with 9 bases between. This CDR3 is 12 amino acids long. CDR3 DNA sequence: TGTGCCAGCAGGGACGCCTTCAATGAGCAGTTCTTC. Protein: CASRDAFNEQFF.

The V and J genes are TRBV10-1 and TRBJ2-1; D might be TRBD1 (6 bases). The DNA matches TRBJ2-7 better at its end, which makes the J call doubtful. This CDR3 has 14 residues. CDR1 and CDR2 (germline): WNHNN, SYGVQD (reference sequence). This CDR3 is CASSEAGAPYEQYF. The DNA of the CDR3 is TGCGCCAGCAGTGAGGCAGGGGCCCCCTACGAGCAGTACTTC.

The chain couples TRBV6-1 to TRBJ1-1; D is undetermined. V was clipped by 3 bases and J by 4 bases, with 6 bases between them. The CDR3 loop spans 12 amino acids. Germline assignment: CDR1 MNHNS and CDR2 SASEGT. The CDR3 sequence is CASSEGSTEAFF. CDR3 nucleotides: TGTGCCAGCAGTGAGGGGAGCACTGAAGCTTTCTTT.

This chain connects TRBV27 to TRBJ2-5, with D unresolved. This CDR3 has 11 residues. V lost 10 bases to trimming and J lost 11 bases, with 17 bases between them. CDR1 and CDR2 (germline): MNHEY, SMNVEV (reference sequence). For the CDR3, the DNA is TGTGCCACCCAAGTTTGGAATGAGCAGTACTTC. It codes for CATQVWNEQYF.

This clonotype has ten or more counts. The rearrangement uses TRBV7-2 and TRBJ2-1, with D perhaps TRBD2 (5 bases). CDR1 and CDR2 (germline): SGHTA, FQGNSA. The V end was cut by 4 bases, the J end by 13 bases, with 29 bases between. The CDR3 consists of 17 residues. CDR3 DNA sequence: TGTGCCAGCAGCTCACTCCCCGGGTCGACTAACCAAGAGACCCAGTTCTTC. As protein: CASSSLPGSTNQETQFF.

The sample holds many counts of this clonotype. CDR3 sequence: CASSYGPLTYLNSNQPQHF. In DNA, the CDR3 is TGTGCCAGCAGTTACGGGCCCCTGACATATCTTAATAGCAATCAGCCCCAGCATTTT. The rearrangement joins TRBV6-6 to TRBJ1-5; D is unresolved. CDR1 and CDR2 (germline): MNHNY, SVGAGI (reference sequence). V lost 2 bases to trimming and J lost 0 bases, with 20 bases between them. This CDR3 is 19 amino acids long.

The V call is TRBV6-2 or TRBV6-3, the J call TRBJ1-1, with D possibly being TRBD1 (5 bases). CDR1 is MNHEY, CDR2 SVGEGT, per germline. V was cut by 7 bases and J by 11 bases, with 14 bases left in between. The CDR3 extends over 11 amino acids. Here the CDR3 DNA reads TGTGCCAGCAATAATCCTGGGGGGGCTTTCTTT. Protein product: CASNNPGGAFF.

This clonotype was counted only a few times. The CDR3 DNA reads TGTGCCAGCAGGAGGGACAGGGAGAGCTCCTACGAGCAGTTCTTC. It specifies CASRRDRESSYEQFF. The rearrangement uses TRBV6-1 and TRBJ2-1, with 9 bases lining up with TRBD1. This CDR3 is 15 amino acids long. The germline V gene has CDR1 MNHNS and CDR2 SASEGT. The V gene end was trimmed by 6 bases and the J gene end by 10 bases; junction bases not matched to a gene: 13.

V gene TRBV6-5 combines with J gene TRBJ2-5; D may be TRBD1 (6 bases). The J call may not be correct, given that the DNA end is closer to TRBJ2-7. Looked up from germline, CDR1 is MNHEY and CDR2 is SVGAGI. The CDR3 is 14 residues long. As DNA, the CDR3 is TGTGCCAGCAGAGAGACTACAGGGTGGTACGAGCAGTACTTC. Its translation: CASRETTGWYEQYF.

The V and J genes are TRBV6-1 and TRBJ2-3; the match to TRBD2 covers 10 bases. The DNA end favors TRBJ2-7, so the J call may be wrong. CDR1 and CDR2 (germline): MNHNS, SASEGT. The CDR3 is made up of 15 amino acids. This CDR3 reads CASSSTSGATYEQYF. The CDR3 region has the DNA TGTGCCAGCAGTTCAACTAGCGGGGCGACCTACGAGCAGTACTTC.

The J gene is TRBJ2-1, the V gene TRBV6-1; 11 nucleotides agree with TRBD2. From germline, CDR1 is MNHNS and CDR2 SASEGT. V was clipped by 5 bases and J by 7 bases; unmatched bases: 10. CDR3 length: 16 residues. As DNA, the CDR3 is TGTGCCAGCAGTCCCCAACTAGCGGGAGATTGGAATGAGCAGTTCTTC. Translation: CASSPQLAGDWNEQFF.

This clonotype occurred once. This sequence may be a read error, since a much larger clone differs from it by one base. The chain joins TRBV7-3 to TRBJ2-1; D is ambiguous. This CDR3 is 15 amino acids long. Germline lookup yields CDR1 SGHTA and CDR2 FQGTGA. The V gene lost 2 bases and the J gene lost 2 bases, with 10 bases spanning the gap. CDR3 DNA: TGTGCCAGCAGCTTAGACAATGGGACCTACAATGAGCAGTTCTTC. The encoded protein is CASSLDNGTYNEQFF.

This chain links TRBV5-1 with TRBJ2-1; possible D gene TRBD1, 6 bases. The CDR3 is 17 amino acids. In germline, CDR1 is SGHRS, CDR2 YFSETQ. The ends were cut back, 0 bases at V and 2 bases at J, with 15 bases in the middle. Here the CDR3 DNA reads TGCGCCAGCAGCTTGGAATGGGCAGGGGCGACCTACAATGAGCAGTTCTTC. Translating it yields CASSLEWAGATYNEQFF.

Judged by abundance, this clonotype is medium-sized. This chain joins TRBV7-2 and TRBJ2-5, with D unresolved. The CDR3 totals 12 residues. CDR1 and CDR2 (germline): SGHTA, FQGNSA. Trimming removed 0 bases at V and 11 bases at J, with 10 bases between. The CDR3 loop is CASSLAGDEQYF. The CDR3 DNA reads as TGTGCCAGCAGCTTAGCTGGGGATGAGCAGTACTTC.

By proportion, this clonotype is medium-sized (0.01 to 0.1%). The V call is TRBV7-2, the J call TRBJ2-1; 8 nucleotides agree with TRBD2. CDR1 and CDR2 from the germline V gene are SGHTA and FQGNSA. CDR3 length equals 15 residues. V lost 1 base, J lost 4 bases, and 3 bases stayed unmatched. CDR3 sequence: CASSLGREVYNEQFF. CDR3 in DNA: TGTGCCAGCAGCTTAGGGCGGGAGGTATACAATGAGCAGTTCTTC.